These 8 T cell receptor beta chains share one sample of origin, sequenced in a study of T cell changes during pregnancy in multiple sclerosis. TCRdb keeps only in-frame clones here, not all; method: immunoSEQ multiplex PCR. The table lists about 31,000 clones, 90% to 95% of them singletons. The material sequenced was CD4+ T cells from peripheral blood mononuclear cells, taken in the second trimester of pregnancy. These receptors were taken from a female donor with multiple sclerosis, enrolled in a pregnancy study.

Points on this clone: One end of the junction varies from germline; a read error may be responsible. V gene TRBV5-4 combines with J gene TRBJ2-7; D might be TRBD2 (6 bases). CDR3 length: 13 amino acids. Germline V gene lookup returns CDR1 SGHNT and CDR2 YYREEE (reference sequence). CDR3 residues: CASSLALAPRKHF. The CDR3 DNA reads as TGTGCCAGCAGCTTGGCACTAGCCCCTCGGAAGCACTTC.

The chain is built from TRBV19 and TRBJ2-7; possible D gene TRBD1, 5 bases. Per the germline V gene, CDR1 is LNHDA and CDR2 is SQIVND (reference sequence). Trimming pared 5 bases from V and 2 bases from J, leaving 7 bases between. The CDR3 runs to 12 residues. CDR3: CASSQGPYEQYF. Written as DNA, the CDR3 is TGTGCCAGTAGTCAGGGTCCCTACGAGCAGTACTTC.

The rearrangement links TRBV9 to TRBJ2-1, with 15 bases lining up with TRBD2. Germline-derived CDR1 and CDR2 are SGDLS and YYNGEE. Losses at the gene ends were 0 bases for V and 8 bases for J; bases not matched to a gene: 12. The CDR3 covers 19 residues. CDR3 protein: CASSVDFGGLAGGFHEQFF. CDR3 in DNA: TGTGCCAGCAGCGTAGATTTTGGTGGACTAGCGGGAGGGTTCCATGAGCAGTTCTTC.

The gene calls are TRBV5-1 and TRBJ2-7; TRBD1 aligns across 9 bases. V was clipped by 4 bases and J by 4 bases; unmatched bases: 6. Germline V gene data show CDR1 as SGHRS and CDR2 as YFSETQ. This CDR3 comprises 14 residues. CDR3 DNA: TGCGCCAGCAGCCCAGGGGACAGGGTATACGAGCAGTACTTC. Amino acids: CASSPGDRVYEQYF. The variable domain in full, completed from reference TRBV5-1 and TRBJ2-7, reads KAGVTQTPRYLIKTRGQQVTLSCSPISGHRSVSWYQQTPGQGLQFLFEYFSETQRNKGNFPGRFSGRQFSNSRSEMNVSTLELGDSALYLCASSPGDRVYEQYFGPGTRLTVT.

The CDR3 coding sequence is TGTGCCAGCAGCTCGCGGGGTACCTATGGCTACACCTTC. It translates to CASSSRGTYGYTF. The rearrangement joins TRBV13 to TRBJ1-2, with unresolved D. The CDR3 has 13 residues. Per the germline V gene, CDR1 is PRHDT and CDR2 is FYEKMQ (reference sequence). Trimming removed 4 bases at V and 4 bases at J, with 10 bases between. Full variable domain (outside the CDR3, taken from reference TRBV13 and TRBJ1-2): AAGVIQSPRHLIKEKRETATLKCYPIPRHDTVYWYQQGPGQDPQFLISFYEKMQSDKGSIPDRFSAQQFSDYHSELNMSSLELGDSALYFCASSSRGTYGYTFGSGTRLTVV.

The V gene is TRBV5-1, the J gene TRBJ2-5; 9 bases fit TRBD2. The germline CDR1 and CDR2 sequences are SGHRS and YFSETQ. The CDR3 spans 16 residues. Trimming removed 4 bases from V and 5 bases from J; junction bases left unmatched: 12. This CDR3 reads CASSQEGGLAGETQYF. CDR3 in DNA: TGCGCCAGCAGCCAGGAAGGGGGACTAGCCGGGGAGACCCAGTACTTC.

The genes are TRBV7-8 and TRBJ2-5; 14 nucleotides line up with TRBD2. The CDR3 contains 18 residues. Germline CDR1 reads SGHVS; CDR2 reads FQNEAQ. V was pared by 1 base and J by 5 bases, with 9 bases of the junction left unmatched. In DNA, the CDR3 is TGTGCCAGCAGCTTAGGGGGGACTAGCGGGAGCCTCGGTGAGACCCAGTACTTC. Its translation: CASSLGGTSGSLGETQYF.

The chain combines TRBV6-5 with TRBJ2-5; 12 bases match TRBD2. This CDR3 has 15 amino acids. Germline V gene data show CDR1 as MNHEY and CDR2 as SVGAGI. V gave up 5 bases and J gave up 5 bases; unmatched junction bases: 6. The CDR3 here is CASSRGLAGMETQYF. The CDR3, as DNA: TGTGCCAGCAGTCGCGGACTAGCGGGGATGGAGACCCAGTACTTC.